This T cell receptor beta chain comes out of a study of beta chain features in type 1 diabetes. Study-wide background: Healthy donors and patients showed comparable age, gender and cell yields.

CDR1 is LGHNA and CDR2 is YSLEER in the germline V gene. Trimming took 0 bases from V and 3 from J, leaving 19 bases between them. The CDR3 contains 18 residues. Study observations and caveats: Type 1 diabetes patients had TCRB CDR3s that were shorter (moderately but significantly so) in all four CD4+ subsets. Naive, central memory and Treg TCRB repertoires seemed to resemble each other more closely in patients than they did in healthy donors. For type 1 diabetes patients, VDJ junctions showed fewer insertions and more deletions.

The authors reverse transcribed all of the isolated RNA, so sequencing captured expressed TCRB transcripts. The assay was immunoSEQ multiplex PCR, and TCRdb's table has in-frame clones only and misses some. The repertoire holds some 280,000 clones, with 14% as singletons. About this clone: The antigen remains unidentified.

A sort by CD45RO/CCR7/CD25/CD127/CD95/CD27 yielded CD4+ naive, central memory, regulatory and stem cell-like memory cells. The material sequenced was naive CD4+ T cells from blood. The clonotype originates from a man aged 25 to 40 with type 1 diabetes. The V call is TRBV4-3, the J call TRBJ2-3; D may be TRBD2 (5 bases). The CDR3 spells CASSQEPLAAVGTDTQYF. The DNA for the CDR3 is TGCGCCAGCAGCCAAGAGCCCCTGGCAGCGGTGGGGACAGATACGCAGTATTTT.